The source of this T cell receptor beta chain is a study of T-cell reconstitution after alpha-beta-depleted transplantation in children. A few counts support this clonotype. Unique molecular identifiers were used in preparing the TCRbeta library. TCRdb re-analysed the PCR reads in MiXCR, keeping a single row per CDR3 protein. The repertoire consists of about 640,000 distinct CDR3 sequences, with approximately 16% occurring once and the leading ten covering approximately 1%. This clonotype originated in a human donor who donated a stem cell graft to a child with acute myeloid leukemia. The material was PBMCs from the stem cell graft donor, obtained from the stem cell graft.

CDR3 bases: TGTGCCAGGTGCGGGACAGACTCCTACGAGCAGTACTTC. Protein sequence: CARCGTDSYEQYF. The chain employs TRBV21-1 and TRBJ2-7; the D segment call TRBD1 is taken from the table without a DNA check. TRBV21-1 is shown as a pseudogene. This CDR3 region has 13 residues.